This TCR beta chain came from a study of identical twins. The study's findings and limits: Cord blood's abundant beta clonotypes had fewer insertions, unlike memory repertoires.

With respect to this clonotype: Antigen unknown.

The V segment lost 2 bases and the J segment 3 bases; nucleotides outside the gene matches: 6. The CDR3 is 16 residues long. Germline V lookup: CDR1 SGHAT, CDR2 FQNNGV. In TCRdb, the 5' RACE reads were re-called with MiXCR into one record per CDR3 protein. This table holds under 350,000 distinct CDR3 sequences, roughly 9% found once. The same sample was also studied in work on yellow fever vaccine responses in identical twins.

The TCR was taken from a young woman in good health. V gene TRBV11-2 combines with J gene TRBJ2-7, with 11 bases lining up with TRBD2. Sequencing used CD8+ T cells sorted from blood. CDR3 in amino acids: CASSLYVAGGDYEQYF. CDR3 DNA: TGTGCCAGCAGCTTATACGTAGCGGGAGGGGACTACGAGCAGTACTTC. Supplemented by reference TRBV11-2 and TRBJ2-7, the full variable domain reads EAGVAQSPRYKIIEKRQSVAFWCNPISGHATLYWYQQILGQGPKLLIQFQNNGVVDDSQLPKDRFSAERLKGVDSTLKIQPAKLEDSAVYLCASSLYVAGGDYEQYFGPGTRLTVT.